A single sample gave rise to the 27 T cell receptor beta chains below, sequenced in a study of tumor-infiltrating lymphocytes in primary liver carcinoma. Co-extracted RNA and DNA came from approximately 20-30 mg of unsorted bulk tissue. Reverse transcription of approximately 520 ng total RNA with a constant-region primer produced TCR beta cDNA. Slightly modified ARM-PCR, run as three nested multiplex PCR rounds, produced the TCR beta libraries. TRBV1-TRBV30 forward and Cbeta reverse primers drove the first two approximately 10-cycle rounds. TCRdb redid the calling of the multiplex PCR reads with MiXCR, one entry per CDR3 protein. The table lists more than 100,000 distinct CDR3 sequences, around 70% of them singletons. The sequencing sample was made of tumor-adjacent normal liver tissue. The receptor source for this set is a woman aged 60 to 75 with primary liver carcinoma and hepatitis B virus infection.

Remarks on this clonotype: Being one base from a much bigger clone, this may be a read error. This chain links TRBV5-1 with TRBJ1-2; D might be TRBD1 (5 bases). This CDR3 has 15 amino acids. CDR1 and CDR2 from the germline V gene are SGHRS and YFSETQ. The germline V and J ends were trimmed by 6 bases and 1 base, with 16 bases remaining between them. The CDR3 loop is CASTQLTGDNYGYTF. Written as DNA, the CDR3 is TGCGCCAGCACCCAGTTAACAGGAGATAACTATGGCTACACCTTC.

A note on this clonotype: One end of the junction fails to match germline, which may point to a read error. The rearrangement uses TRBV7-9 and TRBJ2-3, with a possible D match to TRBD2 (6 bases). Germline lookup yields CDR1 SEHNR and CDR2 FQNEAQ (reference sequence). CDR3 length: 18 residues. This CDR3 reads CASSKIGVGRGDTVTQYF. The DNA for the CDR3 is TGTGCCAGCAGCAAGATCGGAGTGGGGCGGGGTGACACAGTTACGCAGTATTTT.

With regard to this clonotype: Since no conserved phenylalanine or tryptophan closes the CDR3, a read error is the likely cause. This rearrangement joins TRBV29-1 to TRBJ2-5, with 8 bases fitting TRBD1. This CDR3 region has 14 residues. CDR1 is SQVTM, CDR2 ANQGSEA, per germline. The J segment lost 3 bases and the V segment lost 4 bases, leaving 7 bases of the junction unmatched. CDR3 sequence (DNA): TGCAGCGTTGTGGCGCAGGGGGCAGAAGAGACCCAGTACCTC. Translation gives CSVVAQGAEETQYL.

This clonotype was counted ten times or more. The chain has TRBV4-1 and TRBJ2-7, with 8 positions matching TRBD1. This CDR3 has 14 amino acids. Germline CDR1 MGHRA, CDR2 YSYEKL. V was clipped by 5 bases and J by 3 bases; unmatched bases: 6. CDR3 residues: CASSEAGGVYEQYF. CDR3 nucleotides: TGCGCCAGCAGCGAAGCAGGGGGCGTCTACGAGCAGTACTTC.

The V and J genes are TRBV7-8 and TRBJ2-7, with D possibly being TRBD1 (5 bases). This CDR3 has 13 residues. Germline V gene data show CDR1 as SGHVS and CDR2 as FQNEAQ. V lost 4 bases and J lost 4, with 11 bases in between. The CDR3 protein is CASSWKQEYEQYF. Written as DNA, the CDR3 is TGTGCCAGCAGCTGGAAACAGGAATACGAGCAGTACTTC.

Concerning this clonotype itself: The CDR3 ends on some other residue instead of the conserved phenylalanine or tryptophan, so this is likely a read error. The rearrangement joins TRBV11-2 to TRBJ1-6; 9 bases map to TRBD1. The ends lost 11 bases at V and 10 bases at J; junction bases unmatched: 15. Germline V gene data show CDR1 as SGHAT and CDR2 as FQNNGV. CDR3 length: 15 amino acids. The CDR3 protein is CAGNLDWTGESPLHI. DNA of the CDR3: TGTGCCGGCAACTTAGATTGGACAGGGGAGTCACCCCTCCACATT.

To note about this clonotype: A read error is possible here, since a much larger clone lies one base away. The chain links TRBV5-1 to TRBJ1-2; D is possibly TRBD1 (5 bases). This CDR3 spans 14 amino acids. From germline, CDR1 is SGHRS and CDR2 YFSETQ. The CDR3 spells CVSSSGHVVYGYTF. As DNA, the CDR3 is TGCGTCAGCAGCAGTGGACACGTAGTCTATGGCTACACCTTC.

This clonotype has only a few counts. The chain is built from TRBV24-1 and TRBJ2-3; 10 positions match TRBD2. Germline CDR1 reads KGHDR; CDR2 reads SFDVKD. The trim removed 2 bases at V and 4 bases at J, leaving 5 bases unmatched. The CDR3 loop spans 16 amino acids. The CDR3 spells CATSDSSGSRADTQYF. The CDR3 DNA follows: TGTGCCACCAGTGATTCTAGCGGGAGTAGGGCAGATACGCAGTATTTT.

Comments on this clonotype: The junction departs from the called germline gene at one end, perhaps through a read error. The chain recombines TRBV6-5 with TRBJ1-4, with D perhaps TRBD1 (5 bases). Germline loops: CDR1 MNHEY, CDR2 SVGAGI. The CDR3 is made up of 16 amino acids. CDR3 nucleotides: TGTGCCAGCAGATACTCGATACGGAGGGGAAGGAAAAAACTGTTTTTT. Translating it yields CASRYSIRRGRKKLFF.

In the case of this clonotype: At one end the junction does not follow the germline gene, possibly because of a read error. The chain is built from TRBV11-1 and TRBJ1-1; D unresolved. Germline V lookup: CDR1 SGHAT, CDR2 FQDESV (reference sequence). CDR3 length: 14 amino acids. The CDR3 protein is CVSSLMSLNTEAFF. CDR3 coding DNA: TGCGTCAGCAGTCTAATGTCCCTGAACACTGAAGCTTTCTTT.

Regarding this clonotype: A read error may account for a junction end that differs from germline. J is TRBJ2-5 and V is TRBV28, with D unclear. The CDR3 totals 11 residues. CDR1 MDHEN and CDR2 SYDVKM come from the germline V gene. The CDR3 DNA reads as TGTGCCGGCAGCTTACAAGAGACCCAGTACTTC. Translated, it gives CAGSLQETQYF.

As concerns this clonotype: The junction departs from the called germline gene at one end, perhaps through a read error. The chain has TRBV28 and TRBJ2-7; tentatively, D is TRBD2 (6 bases). This CDR3 spans 13 amino acids. Germline V lookup: CDR1 MDHEN, CDR2 SYDVKM. The CDR3 region has the DNA TGCGCCAGCAGTTTAGCGGTGATCTACGGGCAGTACTTC. Translated, it gives CASSLAVIYGQYF.

Of note for this clonotype: This CDR3 fails to terminate in the conserved phenylalanine or tryptophan, so it likely reflects a read error. CDR3 in DNA: TGCAGCGTCCGCCCTGCTTTGGGGGAATACTCCTACGAGCAGTACATC. This gives the protein CSVRPALGEYSYEQYI. The chain combines TRBV29-1 with TRBJ2-7; D assignment may be TRBD1 or TRBD2 (5 bases each). Germline loops: CDR1 SQVTM, CDR2 ANQGSEA. The CDR3 is made up of 16 amino acids. The V end was cut by 6 bases, the J end by 0 bases, with 21 bases between.

For this clonotype: One junction end disagrees with the germline gene, perhaps due to a read error. V and J are TRBV29-1 and TRBJ2-7; possibly TRBD1 for D (7 bases). CDR1 is SQVTM, CDR2 ANQGSEA, per germline. The CDR3 contains 14 residues. The CDR3 nucleotides are TGCGGCGTTGCCCTACTGTCAGGGGGGTACGAGCAGTACTTC. Translation gives CGVALLSGGYEQYF.

Notes on this clonotype: A much larger clone is a single base away; this may be a read error. J is TRBJ2-1 and V is TRBV28; 9 bases are shared with TRBD2. J was trimmed by 4 bases and V by 10 bases; bases with no gene match: 5. Germline CDR1 and CDR2: MDHEN and SYDVKM. The CDR3 sequence is 13 residues long. CDR3 DNA: TGTGCCAACCGAGCGGGAGGTTACAATGAGCAGTTCTTC. Translating it yields CANRAGGYNEQFF.

To note about this clonotype: One junction end disagrees with the germline gene, perhaps due to a read error. The chain recombines TRBV11-1 with TRBJ2-3, with 7 bases fitting TRBD2. The CDR3 runs to 14 residues. CDR1 and CDR2 from the germline V gene are SGHAT and FQDESV (reference sequence). Here the CDR3 reads CASNIKQRAGESHF. Here the CDR3 DNA reads TGTGCCAGCAACATAAAGCAACGTGCGGGAGAGTCTCACTTT.

Points on this clonotype: The germline gene is not matched at one end of the junction; a read error may be the cause. The rearrangement links TRBV6-1 to TRBJ2-7; tentative D call: TRBD1 (6 bases). CDR1 is MNHNS, CDR2 SASEGT, per germline. This CDR3 comprises 12 residues. The CDR3 protein is CVSRKDSYEQYF. Here the CDR3 DNA reads TGTGTCAGCAGGAAGGACAGCTACGAGCAGTACTTC.

This sequence joins TRBV20-1 and TRBJ1-2; unclear D gene. V dropped 7 bases and J dropped 2 bases, with 11 bases sitting between them. The germline V gene has CDR1 DFQATT and CDR2 SNEGSKA (reference sequence). The CDR3 loop spans 12 amino acids. The CDR3 DNA reads TGCAGTGTCCTGGCCCGAAACTATGGCTACACCTTC. The encoded protein is CSVLARNYGYTF.

With regard to this clonotype: It is likely a read error, because the conserved phenylalanine at the end of the CDR3 is missing. This chain joins TRBV11-2 and TRBJ1-2; no clear D gene. CDR3 length equals 14 residues. Germline-derived CDR1 and CDR2 are SGHAT and FQNNGV. CDR3 DNA: TGTGCAAGCAGCTTAGATCTTTTAGCAAGCGGCTACACCTAC. Its translation: CASSLDLLASGYTY.

Ten or more counts support this clonotype. V gene TRBV7-9 combines with J gene TRBJ1-1, with D perhaps TRBD1 (5 bases). The germline CDR1 and CDR2 sequences are SEHNR and FQNEAQ (reference sequence). The germline V and J ends were trimmed by 5 bases and 6 bases, with 10 bases remaining between them. The CDR3 sequence is 12 residues long. The CDR3 nucleotides read TGTGCCAGCAGCCGGGGGTCCCCTGAAGCTTTCTTT. This translates into CASSRGSPEAFF.

As concerns this clonotype: The junction departs from germline at one end; a sequencing error may be responsible. This sequence joins TRBV11-3 and TRBJ2-3; D unclear. The germline V gene encodes CDR1 SGHNT and CDR2 YENEEA. This CDR3 has 13 residues. The CDR3 coding sequence is TGTGCCTACAGCGTGCAGAGTGCAGATATGCAGTATTTT. Protein sequence: CAYSVQSADMQYF. The full variable domain, with the rest looked up from reference TRBV11-3 and TRBJ2-3, is EAGVVQSPRYKIIEKKQPVAFWCNPISGHNTLYWYLQNLGQGPELLIRYENEEAVDDSQLPKDRFSAERLKGVDSTLKIQPAELGDSAVYLCAYSVQSADMQYFGPGTRLTVL.

Notes on this clonotype: A clone one base away is much larger, so this may be a read error. The chain is built from TRBV10-3 and TRBJ2-5; TRBD1 agrees at 8 bases. Trimming took 7 bases from V and 0 from J; bases not matched to a gene: 4. This CDR3 region has 14 residues. Germline loops: CDR1 ENHRY, CDR2 SYGVKD. DNA of the CDR3: TGTGCCATCACTGCGGGACAGGACCAAGAGACCCAGTACTTC. Its translation is CAITAGQDQETQYF.

With regard to this clonotype: The final CDR3 position lacks the conserved phenylalanine or tryptophan, pointing to a likely read error. CDR3 DNA: TGTGCCAGCAGCTCGGGGACGGCAGATACGCAGTATTCT. It codes for CASSSGTADTQYS. This rearrangement joins TRBV11-2 to TRBJ2-3; D may correspond to TRBD1 or TRBD2 (5 bases each). This CDR3 spans 13 amino acids. Looked up from germline, CDR1 is SGHAT and CDR2 is FQNNGV. Trimming left V 4 bases short and J 4 bases short, with 9 bases between.

Turning to this clonotype: Since no conserved phenylalanine or tryptophan closes the CDR3, a read error is the likely cause. The chain recombines TRBV7-9 with TRBJ2-1; 12 bases fit TRBD2. The CDR3 runs to 19 residues. Germline CDR1 reads SEHNR; CDR2 reads FQNEAQ (reference sequence). Written as DNA, the CDR3 is TGTACCAGCAGCTTACCCGGGACTAGCGGGCTCAGAGCCTACAATGAGCAGTTCGTC. This gives the protein CTSSLPGTSGLRAYNEQFV.

This clonotype was counted ten times or more. This sequence joins TRBV30 and TRBJ2-4; 12 bases match TRBD2. The CDR3 runs to 20 residues. The ends lost 0 bases at V and 0 bases at J; junction bases unmatched: 12. Germline assignment: CDR1 GTSNPN and CDR2 SVGIG (reference sequence). DNA for the CDR3: TGTGCCTGGAGTGTTCCACCGGGACTAGCGGGCACCCTAGCCAAAAACATTCAGTACTTC. This translates into CAWSVPPGLAGTLAKNIQYF.

Concerning this clonotype: The junction departs from the called germline gene at one end, perhaps through a read error. The chain combines TRBV28 with TRBJ1-2; possible D gene TRBD1, 5 bases. Per the germline V gene, CDR1 is MDHEN and CDR2 is SYDVKM. This CDR3 comprises 15 residues. The CDR3 DNA sequence: TGTGCCAGCTGTATTCTTGGGACGGCGAACTATGGCTACATCTTC. Its protein product is CASCILGTANYGYIF.

In the case of this clonotype: A read error may be the cause here, since a much bigger clone is one base away. The chain combines TRBV7-9 with TRBJ2-2, with a tentative D call TRBD1 (6 bases). Looked up from germline, CDR1 is SEHNR and CDR2 is FQNEAQ (reference sequence). The CDR3 has 17 amino acids. The CDR3 sequence is CSSTNPGETANTGELFF. The CDR3 DNA reads as TGTTCCAGCACCAACCCAGGGGAGACCGCGAACACCGGGGAGCTGTTTTTT.